The clone carrying this TCR beta chain rates as medium-sized (0.01 to 0.1%). Its target is not known. The method was immunoSEQ multiplex PCR; TCRdb's version includes in-frame clones alone and lacks a portion of them. The profile shows 20,000 to 30,000 clones, 80% to 90% of them singletons. CDR3 length: 13 amino acids. Trimming at V came to 3 bases and at J to 3 bases, leaving 0 bases not matched to a gene. Germline V gives CDR1 ENHRY, CDR2 SYGVKD. Specified time point: recipient sample about 28 days before transplant, after cytoreduction. The data stem from a study of T cell clonotyping in hematopoietic cell transplantation. At the level of the study: Recipients' pretransplant samples followed cytoreduction.

Study outcomes and limitations: Few recipient clonotypes overlapped donors; over 95% were de novo at given depth.

This TCR derives from a woman aged 60-75 years with acute myeloid leukemia. Some clones in this sample may be carry-over from other donors' samples. The sequencing used peripheral blood mononuclear cells, collected before stem cell transplant. The chain couples TRBV10-3 to TRBJ1-2; 8 bases map to TRBD1. The CDR3 sequence is CAISEQGDYGYTF. The CDR3 DNA reads as TGTGCCATCAGTGAACAGGGGGACTATGGCTACACCTTC.